This T cell receptor beta chain was profiled in a study of T-cell memory formation after mild COVID-19. This CDR3 region has 11 residues. Germline CDR1 and CDR2: GTSNPN and SVGIG (reference sequence). The germline V and J ends were trimmed by 3 bases and 1 base, with 4 bases remaining between them. TCRdb reprocessed the 5' RACE reads with MiXCR, giving one entry per CDR3 protein. Of under 70,000 distinct CDR3 sequences listed, about a tenth are singletons. The sequence derives from a man aged 18 to 29 who had mild COVID-19 (a few samples of this study predate the infection). Cell type and time point are not known. Sequenced sample: PBMCs or a T cell subset sorted from them (not recorded which). V is TRBV30 and J is TRBJ2-7; unclear D gene. CDR3 nucleotides: TGTGCCTGGAGCCTATCCTACGAGCAGTACTTC. It codes for CAWSLSYEQYF.